Listed below are T cell receptor beta chains from one sample, sequenced in a study of regulatory T cells in long-lasting Graves disease. From the multiplex PCR reads, TCRdb called clonotypes with MiXCR, one entry per CDR3 protein. Of 550,000 to 600,000 distinct CDR3 sequences listed, about 16% are singletons. These sequences were also reported in another study, on T cells in Graves' hyperthyroidism and ophthalmopathy.

The sequences come from peripheral blood mononuclear cells (PBMCs), collected at new diagnosis, from a patient treated with antithyroid drugs. The receptors stem from a man aged 18 to 29 with Graves disease. Each CDR3 is given with its conserved first and last residue. The D gene is left open where the match is weak. Clone size is not always given. Where it is, it says once, few, many or a class for expanded clones.

CDR3nt	CDR3aa	abundance	v_gene	j_gene	d_gene
TGCGCCAGCAGCTTGGAAGGCCGTGGGGGCAATCAGCCCCAGCATTTT	CASSLEGRGGNQPQHF	-	TRBV5-1	TRBJ1-5	-
TGTGCCAGCAGCGTAGCCCAGCGGGGCTACGAGCAGTACTTC	CASSVAQRGYEQYF	few	TRBV9	TRBJ2-7	TRBD2
TGTGCCAGTAGTAGGGGTCGGACTAGCGCGTCCTACGAGCAGTACTTC	CASSRGRTSASYEQYF	few	TRBV19	TRBJ2-7	TRBD2
TGTGCCAGCAGTATCGACGACAGGTTCTATGGCTACACCTTC	CASSIDDRFYGYTF	-	TRBV27	TRBJ1-2	-
TGTGCCAGCAGCTTCCCGAGCGGGAGGGCCAACACCGGGGAGCTGTTTTTT	CASSFPSGRANTGELFF	few	TRBV7-9	TRBJ2-2	TRBD2
TGTGCCAGCAGCCGAGAAGAGGAACTGTTTTTT	CASSREEELFF	many	TRBV11-1	TRBJ1-4	-
TGCGCCAGCAGCCAAGGGTGGTCGCAGGTTAATGAAAAACTGTTTTTT	CASSQGWSQVNEKLFF	-	TRBV4-1	TRBJ1-4	-
TGTGCCAGCAGTTACCAGGACGCGGGGACCCAGTACTTC	CASSYQDAGTQYF	many	TRBV6-5	TRBJ2-5	-
TGTGCCAGCAGCGCGGACGGGATTGGCAATCAGCCCCAGCATTTT	CASSADGIGNQPQHF	few	TRBV5-6	TRBJ1-5	-
TGCAGCGTTGAAGATGGAGCGGAGTTTATAGATACGCAGTATTTT	CSVEDGAEFIDTQYF	many	TRBV29-1	TRBJ2-3	-
TGTGCCAGCAGGGGAGGGGACACTGAAGCTTTCTTT	CASRGGDTEAFF	many	TRBV27	TRBJ1-1	-
TGTGCCAGCAGTTACCTGGGGGGGAGCTCCTACGAGCAGTACTTC	CASSYLGGSSYEQYF	-	TRBV6-5	TRBJ2-7	TRBD2
TGTGCCAGCAGCTTAGGTCGACTAGCGGGGACGGATACGCAGTATTTT	CASSLGRLAGTDTQYF	many	TRBV11-2	TRBJ2-3	TRBD2
TGTGCCAGCAGCAAGTTCCTAGAGGGGAATGAGCAGTTCTTC	CASSKFLEGNEQFF	-	TRBV11-2	TRBJ2-1	-
TGTGCCAGCAGTTCCCTACTTTCTTTCTACAATGAGCAGTTCTTC	CASSSLLSFYNEQFF	many	TRBV28	TRBJ2-1	-
TGTGCCAGCAGAATAGACAGGGGGCGGACAGATACGCAGTATTTT	CASRIDRGRTDTQYF	few	TRBV6-1	TRBJ2-3	TRBD1
TGCGCCAGCAGTGGGACTAGCGGGAGTAGTCGGAATGAGCAGTTCTTC	CASSGTSGSSRNEQFF	many	TRBV10-1	TRBJ2-1	TRBD2
TGCGCCAGCAAACCCCAGGATATGAACACTGAAGCTTTCTTT	CASKPQDMNTEAFF	many	TRBV5-1	TRBJ1-1	-
TGCGCCAGCAGCCAAGGGGCCATGAATAGCAATCATCCCCAGCATTTT	CASSQGAMNSNHPQHF	-	TRBV4-1	TRBJ1-5	-